Listed below are T cell receptor beta chains from one sample, sequenced in a study of T-cell memory formation after mild COVID-19. TCRdb re-analysed the 5' RACE reads in MiXCR, keeping a single row per CDR3 protein. The sample holds nearly 350,000 distinct CDR3 sequences; 10% to 15% are singletons and the top ten take roughly 23%. The source material was PBMCs or a T cell subset sorted from them (not recorded which). The source is a man aged 18 to 30 who had mild COVID-19 (a few samples of this study predate the infection). Cell type and time point are not known. Each CDR3 is given with its conserved first and last residue. Fields, in order: CDR3 length, clone size, D gene, V gene, J gene, CDR3 DNA, CDR3 protein. The D gene is left open where the match is weak. Size tells how often a clone was seen (once, few, many) or the class of an expanded clone, and some rows leave it out.

14	few	NA	TRBV6-4	TRBJ1-1	TGTGCCAGCAGTTCCTTGGCTGGGAGCACTGAAGCTTTCTTT	CASSSLAGSTEAFF
13	NA	TRBD2	TRBV20-1	TRBJ2-1	TGCAGTGGGCGGGGGGAGTTCTACAATGAGCAGTTCTTC	CSGRGEFYNEQFF
15	few	NA	TRBV5-1	TRBJ1-5	TGCGCCAGCAGTCAGGGAACCAATAGCAATCAGCCCCAGCATTTT	CASSQGTNSNQPQHF
12	many	NA	TRBV10-3	TRBJ1-5	TGTGCCATCAGTGACAGCAATCAGCCCCAGCATTTT	CAISDSNQPQHF
15	many	TRBD1	TRBV5-4	TRBJ2-3	TGTGCCAGCAGCTCGAGACAGGGGAGCACAGATACGCAGTATTTT	CASSSRQGSTDTQYF
12	few	NA	TRBV6-2/TRBV6-3	TRBJ1-1	TGTGCCAGCAATCAGGGGAGCACTGAAGCTTTCTTT	CASNQGSTEAFF
16	NA	NA	TRBV6-5	TRBJ2-3	TGTGCCAGCAGCCCCATCGGACGGGGGGCCCTTACGGCGCAGTATTTT	CASSPIGRGALTAQYF
15	NA	TRBD1	TRBV9	TRBJ2-1	TGTGCCAGCAGCGTATCAGGGGGCGAAGGGGGTGAGCAGTTCTTC	CASSVSGGEGGEQFF
15	few	NA	TRBV18	TRBJ2-7	TGTGCCAGCTCACACGAGGGGGGGAACTCCTACGAGCAGTACTTC	CASSHEGGNSYEQYF
15	few	NA	TRBV5-1	TRBJ1-1	TGCGCCAGCAGCTTGTTGGAGGGGATTCACACTGAAGCTTTCTTT	CASSLLEGIHTEAFF
16	NA	TRBD2	TRBV7-9	TRBJ2-3	TGTGCCAGCAGCTCAAGGACTAGTGGACTCGAGGGTACGCAGTATTTT	CASSSRTSGLEGTQYF
15	many	NA	TRBV15	TRBJ2-1	TGTGCCACCAGCAGAGAGAGGACAGTCTCCAATGAGCAGTTCTTC	CATSRERTVSNEQFF
15	many	NA	TRBV5-1	TRBJ2-2	TGCGCCAGCAGCTTGATAGGACATAACACCGGGGAGCTGTTTTTT	CASSLIGHNTGELFF
16	NA	TRBD2	TRBV20-1	TRBJ2-3	TGCAGTGCTAGACCCTTTGAGGCTAGCGGGGCTGATACGCAGTATTTT	CSARPFEASGADTQYF
14	NA	NA	TRBV7-9	TRBJ2-7	TGTGCCAGCAGCTTACTGGGGGCGGACTACGAGCAGTACTTC	CASSLLGADYEQYF
15	few	TRBD2	TRBV6-2/TRBV6-3	TRBJ2-3	TGTGCCAGCAGTTACGAGGCGGGGGACACAGATACGCAGTATTTT	CASSYEAGDTDTQYF
14	NA	TRBD1	TRBV7-9	TRBJ2-2	TGTGCCACGCGGGACAGGGCAAATACCGGGGAGCTGTTTTTT	CATRDRANTGELFF
12	many	NA	TRBV7-3	TRBJ2-7	TGTGCCAGCAGCGCCGGGACCGCCGTGCTGTACTTC	CASSAGTAVLYF
16	NA	TRBD1	TRBV7-9	TRBJ2-3	TGTGCCAGCAGCCGTACCGGGACAGTAAGCACAGATACGCAGTATTTT	CASSRTGTVSTDTQYF
11	few	NA	TRBV7-9	TRBJ2-7	TGTGCCAGCAGCTTGTCCCTAGAGCAGTACTTC	CASSLSLEQYF
17	NA	TRBD1	TRBV29-1	TRBJ1-1	TGCAGCGTTGAAGCCTTCCGGGACAGTATAATGAACACTGAAGCTTTCTTT	CSVEAFRDSIMNTEAFF
14	NA	NA	TRBV4-3	TRBJ2-1	TGCGCCAGCAGCATAGCGGCGACCTACAATGAGCAGTTCTTC	CASSIAATYNEQFF
17	many	NA	TRBV20-1	TRBJ1-5	TGCAGTGCTAGAGAGTTTGGGGGGATTCCTAGCAATCAGCCCCAGCATTTT	CSAREFGGIPSNQPQHF
17	NA	NA	TRBV7-9	TRBJ1-1	TGTGCCAGCAGCTTAGAAGCCGGGCTTTCCCTGAACACTGAAGCTTTCTTT	CASSLEAGLSLNTEAFF
18	few	NA	TRBV19	TRBJ2-4	TGTGCCAGTAGCTCAGGTTGGCCGAAAGGAGTAGCCAAAAACATTCAGTACTTC	CASSSGWPKGVAKNIQYF
13	many	NA	TRBV18	TRBJ2-5	TGTGCCAGCTCACCTTACTCGGGAGAGACCCAGTACTTC	CASSPYSGETQYF
15	many	NA	TRBV9	TRBJ2-5	TGTGCCAGCAGCGAGGCCCCCCGACCCCAAGAGACCCAGTACTTC	CASSEAPRPQETQYF
13	NA	NA	TRBV27	TRBJ2-7	TGTGCCAGCAGTTTAGTGGGCGTGGGCGAGCAGTACTTC	CASSLVGVGEQYF
14	NA	TRBD1	TRBV6-2/TRBV6-3	TRBJ2-2	TGTGCCAGCAGGGGAGGACAGGGCGACGGGGAGCTGTTTTTT	CASRGGQGDGELFF
13	many	TRBD1	TRBV7-2	TRBJ2-5	TGTGCCAGCAGCTCGGGACAGGGGGCTACCCAGTACTTC	CASSSGQGATQYF
15	NA	TRBD1	TRBV2	TRBJ1-5	TGTGCCAGCAGTTACGACAGGGGGCTGGATCAGCCCCAGCATTTT	CASSYDRGLDQPQHF
12	many	NA	TRBV5-4	TRBJ2-1	TGTGCCAGCAGCTTGGGTGCAACAGGTATGGCCTTC	CASSLGATGMAF
14	many	NA	TRBV5-1	TRBJ2-7	TGCGCCAGTGCAGGAAACGAGGCGCTCTACGAGCAGTACTTC	CASAGNEALYEQYF
16	NA	TRBD1	TRBV5-1	TRBJ1-2	TGCGCCAGCAGCCGACAGGGGGCTTCTTCTTGGTATGGCTACACCTTC	CASSRQGASSWYGYTF
16	few	TRBD2	TRBV28	TRBJ2-1	TGTGCCAGCAGTTTCGGGGCGGGGGGCCCTTATAATGAGCAGTTCTTC	CASSFGAGGPYNEQFF
13	once	NA	TRBV7-9	TRBJ2-5	TGTGCCAGCAGCCCCCCCAGCGCAGAGACCCAGTACTTC	CASSPPSAETQYF
15	few	NA	TRBV5-1	TRBJ1-2	TGCGCCAGCAGCTTGGTACCATTGACTAACTATGGCTACACCTTC	CASSLVPLTNYGYTF
12	few	NA	TRBV12-3/TRBV12-4	TRBJ2-7	TGTGCCAGCAGTCAACAGGGCTACGAGCAGTACTTC	CASSQQGYEQYF
12	many	NA	TRBV5-5	TRBJ2-2	TGTGCCAGCAGCCGCCCCACCGGGGAGCTGTTTTTT	CASSRPTGELFF